Each of the 13 T cell receptor beta chains below was sequenced from the same sample in a study of blood T cells in healthy people across ages. Primers used in a second PCR of about 7 to 12 cycles were a sample-barcoded 5' primer and a J-beta primer mix. MiXCR, run by TCRdb on the 5' RACE reads, gives a single entry per CDR3 protein. The repertoire consists of some 900,000 distinct CDR3 sequences, with roughly 43% occurring once and the leading ten covering 10% to 15%. The specimen sequenced was blood. The receptors come from a man younger than 45 in good health.

On this clonotype itself: It may be a read error: a sequence one base away is much more abundant. The chain recombines TRBV20-1 with TRBJ2-7; no clear D. V was clipped by 0 bases and J by 9 bases, with 9 bases between them. The CDR3 loop spans 11 amino acids. Germline values: CDR1 DFQATT, CDR2 SNEGSKA (reference sequence). The CDR3 reads CSARDFPGQYF. DNA for the CDR3: TGCAGTGCTAGAGATTTCCCGGGGCAGTACTTC.

This chain joins TRBV2 and TRBJ2-7; 7 bases are shared with TRBD1. The V gene end was trimmed by 7 bases and the J gene end by 0 bases; junction bases not matched to a gene: 9. Germline V gene lookup returns CDR1 SNHLY and CDR2 FYNNEI. The CDR3 runs to 15 residues. CDR3 protein: CASMMTGLSSYEQYF. The CDR3 DNA sequence: TGTGCCAGCATGATGACAGGGCTTAGCTCCTACGAGCAGTACTTC.

This clonotype was seen a handful of times. The chain employs TRBV21-1 and TRBJ2-5. TRBV21-1 is marked as a pseudogene. This CDR3 has 19 residues. CDR3 nucleotide sequence: TGTGCCAGCAGCAAAGCGGGGGTCCGGAGCCCAACTCGGAAAAAGGCCCAGTACTTC. Protein sequence: CASSKAGVRSPTRKKAQYF.

The rearrangement joins TRBV5-1 to TRBJ2-7; TRBD2 aligns across 13 bases. This CDR3 contains 16 residues. Germline V gives CDR1 SGHRS, CDR2 YFSETQ. V lost 4 bases to trimming and J lost 3 bases; unmatched junction nucleotides: 7. The CDR3 is CASSTGTSGDIYEQYF. The CDR3 DNA reads as TGCGCCAGCAGCACGGGGACTAGCGGGGATATCTACGAGCAGTACTTC.

A single count supports this clonotype. This chain's CDR3 is CASGYGTGGTRTHEQYF. The DNA for the CDR3 is TGTGCCAGCGGCTACGGGACAGGGGGGACTAGAACCCACGAGCAGTACTTC. This chain connects TRBV27 to TRBJ2-7; 11 bases line up with TRBD1. Germline loops: CDR1 MNHEY, CDR2 SMNVEV (reference sequence). V shed 8 bases and J 5 bases; nucleotides not matched to a gene: 17. This CDR3 is 17 amino acids long.

This clonotype was counted a few times. The V gene is TRBV7-8, the J gene TRBJ1-5; the D gene is possibly TRBD1 (6 bases). V gave up 0 bases and J gave up 5 bases, with 14 bases separating them. The germline CDR1 and CDR2 sequences are SGHVS and FQNEAQ. This CDR3 contains 16 residues. The CDR3 region has the DNA TGTGCCAGCAGCTTAGCGAGGCCAGGGGTCGATCAGCCCCAGCATTTT. Translated, it gives CASSLARPGVDQPQHF.

The J gene is TRBJ2-7, the V gene TRBV28; D may be TRBD2 (6 bases). There are 16 residues in the CDR3. V lost 1 base, J lost 0 bases, and 13 bases lay in between. Germline V gives CDR1 MDHEN, CDR2 SYDVKM. The CDR3 protein is CASSLFATRVSYEQYF. CDR3 in DNA: TGTGCCAGCAGTTTATTCGCGACTAGGGTCTCCTACGAGCAGTACTTC.

This rearrangement joins TRBV7-2 to TRBJ2-3; 11 positions agree with TRBD2. This CDR3 has 16 amino acids. J gave up 5 bases and V 5 bases, and 9 bases lay outside the gene matches. The germline V gene encodes CDR1 SGHTA and CDR2 FQGNSA. The CDR3 loop is CASSKLAGARKDTQYF. As DNA, the CDR3 is TGTGCCAGCAGCAAACTAGCGGGGGCGCGTAAAGATACGCAGTATTTT.

The J gene is TRBJ2-3, the V gene TRBV18; D is ambiguous. Trimming left V 2 bases short and J 0 bases short, with 12 bases between. The CDR3 extends over 16 amino acids. Per the germline V gene, CDR1 is KGHSH and CDR2 is LQKENI. The CDR3 DNA reads TGTGCCAGCTCACCAGTCGGTGGCACTAGCACAGATACGCAGTATTTT. It specifies CASSPVGGTSTDTQYF.

This clonotype was recorded a few times. V is TRBV12-3 or TRBV12-4 and J is TRBJ2-1; a weak D match, TRBD2 (6 bases). V was shortened by 7 bases and J by 7 bases, with 20 bases between the two germline ends. The length of the CDR3 is 15 residues. This chain's CDR3 is CASTPQGVRGNEQFF. The CDR3 nucleotides read TGTGCCAGCACCCCTCAAGGAGTGCGGGGAAATGAGCAGTTCTTC.

The chain's CDR3 is CASSFVAAQGGNEKLFF. CDR3 bases: TGTGCCAGCAGCTTTGTGGCAGCCCAAGGGGGAAATGAAAAACTGTTTTTT. The chain joins TRBV7-9 to TRBJ1-4; perhaps TRBD1 as D (6 bases). The CDR3 length is 17 residues. Trimming took 3 bases from V and 5 from J, leaving 19 bases between them. Per the germline V gene, CDR1 is SEHNR and CDR2 is FQNEAQ (reference sequence).

The J gene is TRBJ2-7, the V gene TRBV24-1; 9 bases fit TRBD1. This CDR3 region has 15 residues. The junction had 6 bases not matched to a gene; V was cut back by 6 bases and J by 1 base. Germline CDR1 and CDR2: KGHDR and SFDVKD. Here the CDR3 reads CATSHTGQGSYEQYF. As DNA, the CDR3 is TGTGCCACCAGTCATACGGGACAGGGATCCTACGAGCAGTACTTC.

The chain combines TRBV6-5 with TRBJ2-1, with 8 bases that match TRBD2. V lost 6 bases and J lost 6; bases outside the gene matches: 13. CDR3 size: 16 residues. CDR1 and CDR2 from the germline V gene are MNHEY and SVGAGI. CDR3 sequence reads: CASSYGRDWGFNEQFF. The CDR3 region has the DNA TGTGCCAGCAGCTACGGGAGGGACTGGGGATTCAATGAGCAGTTCTTC.